The 30 T cell receptor beta chains listed next were all sequenced from one sample in a study of blood T cell repertoires in COVID-19. TCRdb's copy holds only in-frame clones and misses some; the assay was immunoSEQ multiplex PCR. Of approximately 90,000 clones listed, over 75% are singletons. The sequenced material came from peripheral blood. Every receptor here comes from a human donor with acute or convalescent COVID-19. The donor label of this sample is uncertain.

The chain carries TRBV28 and TRBJ1-2; unclear D gene. The V end lost 6 bases, the J end lost 2 bases, and 10 bases lay between the germline ends. This CDR3 region has 13 residues. Germline values: CDR1 MDHEN, CDR2 SYDVKM. CDR3 nucleotides: TGTGCCAGCAGCCGTGACATGAACTATGGCTACACCTTC. It encodes CASSRDMNYGYTF.

V and J are TRBV9 and TRBJ2-2; the D gene is possibly TRBD1 (6 bases). CDR1 and CDR2 (germline): SGDLS, YYNGEE. V gave up 0 bases and J gave up 0 bases, with 9 bases separating them. The CDR3 has 16 residues. This CDR3 is CASSVEGQPNTGELFF. CDR3 sequence (DNA): TGTGCCAGCAGCGTAGAAGGACAGCCGAACACCGGGGAGCTGTTTTTT.

This chain uses TRBV9 with TRBJ2-1; TRBD2 matches at 10 bases. This CDR3 has 18 amino acids. J was trimmed by 0 bases and V by 3 bases; bases with no gene match: 9. Looked up from germline, CDR1 is SGDLS and CDR2 is YYNGEE. The CDR3 here is CASSDDPLAGDSYNEQFF. The CDR3 bases are TGTGCCAGCAGCGACGACCCTCTAGCGGGGGACTCCTACAATGAGCAGTTCTTC.

The chain uses TRBV2 and TRBJ2-5; 15 bases align to TRBD2. The length of the CDR3 is 16 residues. Germline V CDR1 and CDR2: SNHLY, FYNNEI. The V gene end was trimmed by 4 bases and the J gene end by 2 bases; junction bases not matched to a gene: 2. The CDR3 region has the DNA TGTGCCAGCAGTGGGGGACTAGCGGGGGGTCAAGAGACCCAGTACTTC. It specifies CASSGGLAGGQETQYF.

The chain has TRBV30 and TRBJ2-1; D is unclear. This CDR3 is 14 amino acids long. V lost 0 bases to trimming and J lost 7 bases, with 13 bases between them. CDR1 and CDR2 from the germline V gene are GTSNPN and SVGIG (reference sequence). The CDR3 here is CAWSVLLFGNEQFF. The CDR3 nucleotides read TGTGCCTGGAGTGTCCTCCTCTTCGGGAATGAGCAGTTCTTC.

This chain connects TRBV6-5 to TRBJ2-7; perhaps TRBD1 as D (6 bases). Trimming left V 5 bases short and J 2 bases short, with 7 bases between. The length of the CDR3 is 12 residues. Germline V gene data show CDR1 as MNHEY and CDR2 as SVGAGI. The CDR3 bases are TGTGCCAGCAGTCCAGGGGCCTACGAGCAGTACTTC. The encoded protein is CASSPGAYEQYF.

This clone has a handful of counts. This sequence joins TRBV28 and TRBJ1-6; D might be TRBD1 (5 bases). Germline-derived CDR1 and CDR2 are MDHEN and SYDVKM. V dropped 8 bases and J dropped 2 bases, with 13 bases sitting between them. The CDR3 totals 15 residues. The CDR3 bases are TGTGCCAGCTACGGGGGAGTCACCTATAATTCACCCCTCCACTTT. It encodes CASYGGVTYNSPLHF.

This clone showed up just a few times. This chain joins TRBV11-3 and TRBJ2-3; the match to TRBD2 covers 13 bases. CDR3 length: 16 residues. Germline CDR1 is SGHNT and CDR2 is YENEEA. With 4 bases clipped from V and 3 bases from J, the junction kept 4 bases outside the gene matches. The CDR3 coding sequence is TGTGCCAGCAGCTCTAGACTAGCGGGGGGAACAGATACGCAGTATTTT. This encodes CASSSRLAGGTDTQYF.

The genes are TRBV5-8 and TRBJ2-7; TRBD1 is a possible D gene (6 bases). With 1 base removed from V and 1 base from J, the gap between germline ends came to 9 bases. The CDR3 consists of 14 residues. CDR1 and CDR2 (germline): SGHTS, YDEGEE. CDR3 amino acids: CASSLWTESYEQYF. The CDR3 DNA sequence: TGTGCCAGCAGCTTGTGGACAGAATCCTACGAGCAGTACTTC.

The CDR3 sequence is CASRSNQGTNEKLFF. In DNA, the CDR3 is TGTGCCAGCAGATCGAATCAGGGGACTAATGAAAAACTGTTTTTT. This sequence joins TRBV5-4 and TRBJ1-4; perhaps TRBD1 as D (6 bases). The CDR3 extends over 15 amino acids. Per the germline V gene, CDR1 is SGHNT and CDR2 is YYREEE (reference sequence). Between the trimmed V and J ends, which lost 5 bases and 2 bases, there was a span of 13 bases.

On this clone: Sequence at one end of the junction differs from germline and may be a read error. The V call is TRBV7-7, the J call TRBJ2-1; 8 bases align to TRBD2. The germline gives CDR1 SSHAT, CDR2 FNYEAQ (reference sequence). CDR3 length equals 12 residues. DNA for the CDR3: TGTGCTAGCAGCCAAGGGACTAGTGAGCAGTTCTTC. This sequence encodes CASSQGTSEQFF.

The chain uses TRBV14 and TRBJ2-3, with TRBD2 identical over 7 bases. This CDR3 region has 14 residues. Germline lookup yields CDR1 SGHDN and CDR2 FVKESK. The ends lost 4 bases at V and 3 bases at J; junction bases unmatched: 4. Written as DNA, the CDR3 is TGTGCCAGCAGCCCTGGACTAGATACAGATACGCAGTATTTT. Translated, it gives CASSPGLDTDTQYF.

V usage is TRBV5-1 and J usage is TRBJ2-1; 8 nucleotides line up with TRBD2. The V segment lost 0 bases and the J segment 6 bases; nucleotides outside the gene matches: 5. Germline CDR1 SGHRS, CDR2 YFSETQ. This CDR3 contains 15 residues. The CDR3 here is CASSLAPGGLNEQFF. The CDR3 region has the DNA TGCGCCAGCAGCTTGGCGCCGGGGGGGCTCAATGAGCAGTTCTTC.

The chain uses TRBV5-5 and TRBJ2-3, with D possibly matching TRBD2 (6 bases). Looked up from germline, CDR1 is SGHKS and CDR2 is YYEKEE (reference sequence). V lost 0 bases to trimming and J lost 6 bases, with 11 bases between them. CDR3 length: 14 amino acids. For the CDR3, the DNA is TGTGCCAGCAGCTTGGGGTCAGGGAGGGATACGCAGTATTTT. Its translation is CASSLGSGRDTQYF.

This clone was detected only once. The chain joins TRBV10-1 to TRBJ1-2; no firm D call. V shed 6 bases and J shed 2 bases, with 10 bases lying between them. Per germline, CDR1 WNHNN and CDR2 SYGVQD (reference sequence). The CDR3 contains 13 residues. This CDR3 reads CASRRESNYGYTF. In nucleotides, the CDR3 is TGCGCCAGCAGGCGGGAGTCCAACTATGGCTACACCTTC.

The chain has TRBV5-1 and TRBJ2-7, with D possibly being TRBD2 (6 bases). Germline-derived CDR1 and CDR2 are SGHRS and YFSETQ. This CDR3 contains 11 residues. Between the trimmed V and J ends, which lost 5 bases and 5 bases, there was a span of 8 bases. DNA of the CDR3: TGCGCCAGCAGGGACTACGACGAGCAGTACTTC. It specifies CASRDYDEQYF.

The chain couples TRBV3-1 (or the pseudogene TRBV3-2) to TRBJ1-5; D remains unclear. Deletions cut 4 bases from V and 0 bases from J, with 7 bases between. Germline CDR1 is LGHDT and CDR2 is YNNKEL (reference sequence). This CDR3 spans 14 amino acids. The DNA of the CDR3 is TGTGCCAGCAGCCTACGGTATAGCAATCAGCCCCAGCATTTT. It specifies CASSLRYSNQPQHF.

V and J are TRBV5-1 and TRBJ2-2, with TRBD2 identical over 7 bases. V was clipped by 1 base and J by 6 bases; unmatched bases: 6. CDR3 length: 15 residues. Looked up from germline, CDR1 is SGHRS and CDR2 is YFSETQ. The CDR3 coding sequence is TGCGCCAGCAGCTTGTTCGGGGGGAGTGCCGGGGAGCTGTTTTTT. Amino acids: CASSLFGGSAGELFF.

The gene calls are TRBV4-1 and TRBJ2-5; 7 bases match TRBD1. The CDR3 runs to 16 residues. Germline V lookup: CDR1 MGHRA, CDR2 YSYEKL. Germline trimming cut 2 bases from V and 2 bases from J; bases unmatched to any gene: 8. Written as DNA, the CDR3 is TGCGCCAGCAGCCAAACAGTAACAGGGGTTCAAGAGACCCAGTACTTC. The encoded protein is CASSQTVTGVQETQYF.

This chain connects TRBV7-9 to TRBJ1-5; tentatively, D is TRBD1 (6 bases). The CDR3 has 15 amino acids. Germline CDR1 reads SEHNR; CDR2 reads FQNEAQ (reference sequence). The germline V and J ends were trimmed by 5 bases and 6 bases, with 17 bases remaining between them. CDR3 residues: CASSEDSLGGQPQHF. In DNA form, the CDR3 reads TGTGCCAGCAGCGAGGACAGTTTAGGGGGTCAGCCCCAGCATTTT. The whole variable domain, remainder taken from reference TRBV7-9 and TRBJ1-5, is DTGVSQNPRHKITKRGQNVTFRCDPISEHNRLYWYRQTLGQGPEFLTYFQNEAQLEKSRLLSDRFSAERPKGSFSTLEIQRTEQGDSAMYLCASSEDSLGGQPQHFGDGTRLSIL.

This clone was counted once. The chain uses TRBV15 and TRBJ2-5; TRBD1 is a possible D gene (5 bases). V lost 2 bases and J lost 5, with 15 bases in between. This CDR3 has 15 residues. Germline CDR1 LNHNV, CDR2 YYDKDF (reference sequence). CDR3 region: CATSRYSQGFETQYF. The CDR3 nucleotides are TGTGCCACCAGCAGATACAGTCAGGGCTTTGAGACCCAGTACTTC.

The J gene is TRBJ1-1, the V gene TRBV30, with D tentatively TRBD1 (6 bases). CDR3 length: 14 amino acids. Germline assignment: CDR1 GTSNPN and CDR2 SVGIG (reference sequence). V was pared by 0 bases and J by 3 bases, with 11 bases between. The CDR3 coding sequence is TGTGCCTGGAGTGTAGCAGGGGATTACACTGAAGCTTTCTTT. Its protein product is CAWSVAGDYTEAFF.

The gene calls are TRBV15 and TRBJ1-3, with D perhaps matching TRBD1 (5 bases). The V and J ends lost 0 bases and 4 bases respectively, with 10 bases between them. The CDR3 is 15 residues long. Per the germline V gene, CDR1 is LNHNV and CDR2 is YYDKDF (reference sequence). CDR3 in DNA: TGTGCCACCAGCAGAGATAGGGGCGCGGGAAACACCATATATTTT. It codes for CATSRDRGAGNTIYF.

This chain connects TRBV28 to TRBJ2-1; D may be TRBD2 (5 bases). This CDR3 comprises 12 residues. V lost 2 bases, J lost 7 bases, and 6 bases lay in between. Germline V gives CDR1 MDHEN, CDR2 SYDVKM. The CDR3 spells CASSLQRNEQFF. The CDR3 coding sequence is TGTGCCAGCAGTTTACAGCGGAATGAGCAGTTCTTC.

The rearrangement uses TRBV18 and TRBJ1-2, with D maybe TRBD1 (6 bases). Germline values: CDR1 KGHSH, CDR2 LQKENI. Trimming removed 3 bases from V and 2 bases from J, with 10 bases in between. The CDR3 length is 14 residues. For the CDR3, the DNA is TGTGCCAGCTCACCGACAGGTATCAACTATGGCTACACCTTC. It is translated as CASSPTGINYGYTF.

CDR3 amino acids: CAISESGVGANVLTF. CDR3 bases: TGTGCCATCAGTGAGTCCGGGGTTGGGGCCAACGTCCTGACTTTC. The chain combines TRBV10-3 with TRBJ2-6, with a possible D match to TRBD2 (5 bases). The germline gives CDR1 ENHRY, CDR2 SYGVKD. This CDR3 contains 15 residues. V was pared by 0 bases and J by 3 bases, with 6 bases between.

The V call is TRBV5-6, the J call TRBJ2-5; 13 bases align to TRBD2. From germline, CDR1 is SGHDT and CDR2 YYEEEE. After removal of 4 bases from V and 5 bases from J, the junction contained 11 bases not matched to a gene. This CDR3 comprises 17 residues. The CDR3 sequence is CASSPRLAGGLGETQYF. CDR3 in DNA: TGTGCCAGCAGCCCTCGACTAGCGGGGGGCCTAGGGGAGACCCAGTACTTC.

CDR3 region: CASSPTGVDYGYTF. As DNA, the CDR3 is TGCGCCAGCAGCCCGACAGGGGTAGACTATGGCTACACCTTC. This rearrangement joins TRBV4-1 to TRBJ1-2; 8 bases are a match to TRBD1. Trimming removed 4 bases from V and 3 bases from J; junction bases left unmatched: 4. The germline gives CDR1 MGHRA, CDR2 YSYEKL. The CDR3 spans 14 residues.

The V and J genes are TRBV28 and TRBJ2-1; a weak D match, TRBD2 (7 bases). The CDR3 covers 15 residues. V was cut by 1 base and J by 2 bases, with 9 bases left in between. Germline assignment: CDR1 MDHEN and CDR2 SYDVKM. CDR3 protein: CASSLLGGPYNEQFF. Here the CDR3 DNA reads TGTGCCAGCAGTTTATTGGGGGGGCCCTACAATGAGCAGTTCTTC. Together with reference TRBV28 and TRBJ2-1, the CDR3 gives the full variable domain: DVKVTQSSRYLVKRTGEKVFLECVQDMDHENMFWYRQDPGLGLRLIYFSYDVKMKEKGDIPEGYSVSREKKERFSLILESASTNQTSMYLCASSLLGGPYNEQFFGPGTRLTVL.

This clone appeared a single time. The chain links TRBV7-2 to TRBJ2-7; no reliable D call. The germline V and J ends were trimmed by 1 base and 3 bases, with 10 bases remaining between them. The CDR3 is 14 amino acids. Germline CDR1 and CDR2: SGHTA and FQGNSA. This CDR3 reads CASSLGAENYEQYF. As DNA, the CDR3 is TGTGCCAGCAGCTTAGGGGCAGAAAACTACGAGCAGTACTTC.